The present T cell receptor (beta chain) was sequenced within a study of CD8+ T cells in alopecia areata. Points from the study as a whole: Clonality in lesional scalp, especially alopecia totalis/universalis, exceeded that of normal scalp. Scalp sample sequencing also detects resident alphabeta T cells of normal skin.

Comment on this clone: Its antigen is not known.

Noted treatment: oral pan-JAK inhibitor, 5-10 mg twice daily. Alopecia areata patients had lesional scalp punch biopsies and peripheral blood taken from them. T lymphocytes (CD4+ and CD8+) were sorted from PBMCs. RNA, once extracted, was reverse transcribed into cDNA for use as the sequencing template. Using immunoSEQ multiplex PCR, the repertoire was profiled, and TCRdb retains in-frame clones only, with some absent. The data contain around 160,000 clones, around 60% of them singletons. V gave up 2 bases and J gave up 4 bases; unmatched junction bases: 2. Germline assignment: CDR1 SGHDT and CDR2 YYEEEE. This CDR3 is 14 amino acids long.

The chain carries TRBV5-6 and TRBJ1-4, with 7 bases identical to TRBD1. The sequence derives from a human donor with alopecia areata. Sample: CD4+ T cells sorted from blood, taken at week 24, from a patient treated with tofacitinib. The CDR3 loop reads CASSFGTDNEKLFF. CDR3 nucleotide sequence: TGTGCCAGCAGCTTCGGGACAGATAATGAAAAACTGTTTTTT.